This is a list of T cell receptor beta chains from one sample in a study of T cell responses to AZD1222 COVID-19 vaccine. Sequencing used immunoSEQ multiplex PCR; TCRdb keeps in-frame clones, though not all of them. Here the sample spans over 100,000 clones, 93% being singletons. Here the sequenced sample was peripheral blood, taken on day 0 of AZD1222 vaccination. The origin of the receptors is an adult in good health. Both conserved end residues are part of each CDR3. Fields, in order: CDR3 protein, CDR3 DNA, V gene, clone size, D gene, J gene. D genes are given only for firm matches. Rows may omit the clone size; those that give it use once, few, many or a size class.

CASTPRGPVSDNEQFF | TGTGCCAGCACCCCCCGGGGGCCCGTAAGTGACAATGAGCAGTTCTTC | TRBV28 | . | . | TRBJ2-1
CATSGPGTGGESINTGELFF | TGTGCCACCAGTGGTCCCGGGACAGGGGGCGAATCCATCAACACCGGGGAGCTGTTTTTT | TRBV24-1 | . | TRBD1 | TRBJ2-2
CAWSSQGFSGYTF | TGTGCCTGGAGTTCGCAGGGGTTCAGTGGCTACACCTTC | TRBV30 | . | . | TRBJ1-2
CASSLGLRVNGELFF | TGTGCCAGCAGCTTAGGGTTACGCGTCAACGGGGAGCTGTTTTTT | TRBV11-2 | . | . | TRBJ2-2
CASSKGGLAVQETQYF | TGTGCCAGCAGCAAAGGTGGACTAGCGGTCCAAGAGACCCAGTACTTC | TRBV21-1 | . | . | TRBJ2-5
CASSPQVSSGNTIYF | TGTGCCAGCAGCCCACAGGTTAGCTCTGGAAACACCATATATTTT | TRBV6-5 | . | . | TRBJ1-3
CASSQFQQGVEQFF | TGTGCCAGCAGCCAATTCCAACAAGGGGTTGAGCAGTTCTTC | TRBV3-1/TRBV3-2 | . | . | TRBJ2-1
CASRTSGRGEQFF | TGTGCCAGCCGGACTAGCGGGAGGGGTGAGCAGTTCTTC | TRBV10-3 | once | TRBD2 | TRBJ2-1
CASSPWDNQPQHF | TGTGCCAGCAGCCCATGGGACAATCAGCCCCAGCATTTT | TRBV5-8 | . | . | TRBJ1-5
CASSPDSTSGNTIYF | TGTGCCAGCTCACCCGACAGTACGTCTGGAAACACCATATATTTT | TRBV18 | . | . | TRBJ1-3
CASSPDRGDTEAFF | TGTGCCAGCTCACCTGACAGGGGTGACACTGAAGCTTTCTTT | TRBV18 | . | TRBD1 | TRBJ1-1
CAWSQGGTGANVLTF | TGTGCCTGGAGCCAAGGGGGGACTGGGGCCAACGTCCTGACTTTC | TRBV30 | . | . | TRBJ2-6
CAISESYRGLGNTIYF | TGTGCCATCAGTGAGTCGTACAGGGGGCTTGGAAACACCATATATTTT | TRBV10-3 | . | TRBD1 | TRBJ1-3
CASSSPLAFEQFF | TGTGCCAGCAGCTCCCCTCTAGCATTCGAGCAGTTCTTC | TRBV7-9 | . | . | TRBJ2-1
CASSPSRRRSYEQYF | TGTGCCAGCAGTCCCTCGAGAAGGCGGTCCTACGAGCAGTACTTC | TRBV27 | . | . | TRBJ2-7
CASSPSGRTYNEQFF | TGTGCCAGCAGCCCTAGCGGGAGGACCTACAATGAGCAGTTCTTC | TRBV7-9 | . | TRBD2 | TRBJ2-1
CASSDTGLGAKNIQYF | TGTGCCAGCAGTGATACCGGATTGGGAGCCAAAAACATTCAGTACTTC | TRBV6-1 | . | . | TRBJ2-4
CAGRHNSYEQYF | TGTGCCGGGAGGCACAACTCCTACGAGCAGTACTTC | TRBV30 | once | . | TRBJ2-7
CAWRVAAQGLYGYTF | TGTGCCTGGAGGGTGGCGGCTCAGGGTTTGTATGGCTACACCTTC | TRBV30 | . | . | TRBJ1-2